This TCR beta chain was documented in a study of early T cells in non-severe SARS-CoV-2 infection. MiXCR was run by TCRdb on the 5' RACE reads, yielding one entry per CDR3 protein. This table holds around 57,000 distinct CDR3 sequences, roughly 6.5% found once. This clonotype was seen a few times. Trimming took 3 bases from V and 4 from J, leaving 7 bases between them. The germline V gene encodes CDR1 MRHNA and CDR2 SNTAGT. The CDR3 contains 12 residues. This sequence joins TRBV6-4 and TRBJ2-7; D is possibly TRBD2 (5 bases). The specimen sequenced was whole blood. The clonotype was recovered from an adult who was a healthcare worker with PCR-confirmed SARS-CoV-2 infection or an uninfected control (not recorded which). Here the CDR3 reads CASSEWRYEQYF. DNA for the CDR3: TGTGCCAGCAGTGAATGGAGGTACGAGCAGTACTTC.